The rows below give T cell receptor beta chains drawn from one sample of a study of siplizumab effects on memory and regulatory T cells. TCRdb keeps only in-frame clones here, not all; method: immunoSEQ multiplex PCR. The data show approximately 48,000 clones, with 93% seen just once and 17% held by the top ten. The sample comprised CD8+ T cells sorted from blood. These receptors were obtained from a human donor in good health. CDR3s include the opening cysteine and the closing phenylalanine or tryptophan.

V gene	J gene	CDR3 protein
TRBV28	TRBJ2-1	CASSSAGVEEEQFF
TRBV9	TRBJ2-5	CASALTSGSIETQYF
TRBV7-6	TRBJ1-1	CASSPEQGSSTEAFF
TRBV4-1	TRBJ1-2	CASSQLRGQGYTF
TRBV7-3	TRBJ2-1	CASSPPRRREKRSSYNEQFF
TRBV28	TRBJ2-1	CASSIWGSDNEQFF
TRBV7-9	TRBJ2-7	CASSSSGTVSYEQYF
TRBV7-3	TRBJ2-1	CASSPTSGRATYNEQFF
TRBV27	TRBJ1-1	CASSSGFEAFF
TRBV21-1	TRBJ2-7	CVQPWGPSREQYF
TRBV7-8	TRBJ2-7	CASSPVEIQWSSYEQYF
TRBV19	TRBJ1-5	CATLGAEGPQGVGLYSNQPQHF
TRBV6-1	TRBJ2-3	CASSESRGYTQYF
TRBV9	TRBJ2-1	CASSVNSRDREFDEQFF
TRBV2	TRBJ2-1	CASTSREQFF
TRBV13	TRBJ2-1	CASSGLAGGDFFF
TRBV5-1	TRBJ1-1	CASSGLDRDWAEAFF
TRBV7-3	TRBJ2-2	CASSSRVDGELFF
TRBV5-1	TRBJ1-5	CASSLDGVNSNQPQHF
TRBV13	TRBJ1-1	CASSPQIGGTGSAFF
TRBV19	TRBJ2-7	CASSPGDAPYEQYF
TRBV13	TRBJ2-7	CASSFRSPGLASYEQYF
TRBV5-4	TRBJ1-2	CASSLRGGYTF